Detailed here is one T cell receptor (beta chain). Its specificity is unknown. Sequenced by immunoSEQ multiplex PCR; TCRdb stores in-frame clones only, minus some. The table lists fewer than 850,000 clones, roughly 87% of them singletons, with 30% to 35% in the top ten. This entry belongs to a study of shared clonotypes between healthy human individuals. Overall study findings and caveats: Blood alone was sampled, and tissue repertoires likely differ.

With V trimmed by 3 bases and J by 9 bases, 2 bases remained unmatched. Germline V gene data show CDR1 as SQVTM and CDR2 as ANQGSEA. This CDR3 has 13 residues. The material sequenced was memory CD8+ T cells from PBMCs. Indicated subset: CD45RO+ cells pooled with CCR7-negative TemRA cells. The chain combines TRBV29-1 with TRBJ2-1, with TRBD2 matching over 13 bases. The sequence was obtained from a man aged 18 to 30 in good health. Some clones in this sample may be carry-over from other donors' samples. The CDR3 is CSVETSGRFEQFF. The CDR3 DNA is TGCAGCGTTGAGACTAGCGGGAGGTTTGAGCAGTTCTTC.